Shown below are 27 T cell receptor beta chains from a single sample sequenced in a study of blood T cell repertoires in COVID-19. The data were produced by immunoSEQ multiplex PCR, yet TCRdb's version contains in-frame clones alone and is incomplete. The table records fewer than 60,000 clones, around 87% of them present only once. The sample taken for sequencing was peripheral blood. The receptors were gathered from an older woman with COVID-19, enrolled during active disease.

The V call is TRBV11-2, the J call TRBJ1-2; TRBD1 matches at 10 bases. V shed 0 bases, J shed 4 bases, and the junction held 2 bases outside the gene matches. The CDR3 contains 15 residues. Looked up from germline, CDR1 is SGHAT and CDR2 is FQNNGV. The CDR3 coding sequence is TGTGCCAGCAGCTTAGACCGGACAGGGGGCTATGGCTACACCTTC. Amino acid sequence: CASSLDRTGGYGYTF.

This clone has only a few counts. The chain couples TRBV28 to TRBJ2-7, with a tentative D call TRBD1 (6 bases). Germline V CDR1 and CDR2: MDHEN, SYDVKM. The V and J ends lost 6 bases and 7 bases respectively, with 19 bases between them. The CDR3 totals 14 residues. CDR3 DNA: TGTGCCAGCAGACCACAGGGAAGTAATGGGGAGCAGTACTTC. It is translated as CASRPQGSNGEQYF.

The V gene is TRBV19, the J gene TRBJ2-1, with 9 bases matching TRBD2. This CDR3 contains 15 residues. Trimming removed 5 bases from V and 6 bases from J; junction bases left unmatched: 8. CDR1 and CDR2 (germline): LNHDA, SQIVND (reference sequence). The CDR3 is CASSPLAGVVNEQFF. In DNA form, the CDR3 reads TGTGCCAGTAGTCCCTTAGCGGGAGTGGTCAATGAGCAGTTCTTC.

The V gene is TRBV12-3 or TRBV12-4, the J gene TRBJ2-7, with D unclear. Trimming shortened V by 6 bases and J by 4 bases, and 7 bases separated the two germline ends. The length of the CDR3 is 11 residues. The CDR3 is CASSSRYEQYF. The DNA of the CDR3 is TGTGCCAGCAGCTCTCGGTACGAGCAGTACTTC.

This rearrangement joins TRBV13 to TRBJ2-3; 10 bases agree with TRBD2. The junction had 6 bases not matched to a gene; V was cut back by 5 bases and J by 1 base. The CDR3 contains 16 residues. Germline CDR1 is PRHDT and CDR2 is FYEKMQ (reference sequence). CDR3 nucleotides: TGTGCCAGCAGCCCAACCGGGACTAGCGGCACAGATACGCAGTATTTT. Translating gives CASSPTGTSGTDTQYF. The full variable domain, in which reference TRBV13 and TRBJ2-3 provide the parts outside the CDR3, is AAGVIQSPRHLIKEKRETATLKCYPIPRHDTVYWYQQGPGQDPQFLISFYEKMQSDKGSIPDRFSAQQFSDYHSELNMSSLELGDSALYFCASSPTGTSGTDTQYFGPGTRLTVL.

The chain carries TRBV6-1 and TRBJ2-1; 9 bases fit TRBD2. The CDR3 runs 15 residues. Looked up from germline, CDR1 is MNHNS and CDR2 is SASEGT. V lost 1 base and J lost 3; bases outside the gene matches: 1. In DNA, the CDR3 is TGTGCCAGCAGTGAAGGACTAGCGGACTACAATGAGCAGTTCTTC. Translation: CASSEGLADYNEQFF.

The chain joins TRBV4-1 to TRBJ2-1; D ambiguous. The CDR3 loop spans 13 amino acids. Trimming took off 3 bases at V and 10 bases at J, with 13 bases between the two ends. Germline loops: CDR1 MGHRA, CDR2 YSYEKL. The CDR3 DNA reads TGCGCCAGCAGCCATGTGCGAGGTGAAGAGCAGTTCTTC. Its translation: CASSHVRGEEQFF.

The V gene is TRBV28, the J gene TRBJ2-3; 7 bases map to TRBD2. The CDR3 has 14 amino acids. The V gene end was trimmed by 3 bases and the J gene end by 4 bases; junction bases not matched to a gene: 4. Per the germline V gene, CDR1 is MDHEN and CDR2 is SYDVKM. DNA of the CDR3: TGTGCCAGCAGTTTCAGTGGGAGGGCAGATACGCAGTATTTT. Residues: CASSFSGRADTQYF.

This chain links TRBV29-1 with TRBJ1-3, with 8 bases aligning to TRBD1. The CDR3 is 16 residues long. Germline lookup yields CDR1 SQVTM and CDR2 ANQGSEA. V shed 6 bases and J 4 bases; nucleotides not matched to a gene: 14. The CDR3 DNA reads TGCAGCGTGACAGACCGGGACAGGAGAAACGGAAACACCATATATTTT. As protein: CSVTDRDRRNGNTIYF.

The chain recombines TRBV28 with TRBJ1-2; 7 bases map to TRBD1. Germline loops: CDR1 MDHEN, CDR2 SYDVKM. After removal of 9 bases from V and 4 bases from J, the junction contained 8 bases not matched to a gene. The CDR3 covers 13 residues. CDR3 sequence: CASGKGALYGYTF. The DNA of the CDR3 is TGTGCCAGTGGAAAGGGGGCTCTCTATGGCTACACCTTC.

This chain links TRBV7-9 with TRBJ2-1; 10 bases are a match to TRBD2. In germline, CDR1 is SEHNR, CDR2 FQNEAQ (reference sequence). The CDR3 spans 15 residues. The J segment lost 7 bases and the V segment lost 4 bases, leaving 7 bases of the junction unmatched. The CDR3 DNA sequence: TGTGCCAGCAGCTCTCGACTAGCGGGTGTGAATGAGCAGTTCTTC. Its translation is CASSSRLAGVNEQFF.

This clone was counted only a few times. The chain uses TRBV6-1 and TRBJ1-5; 7 bases are a match to TRBD1. J gave up 4 bases and V 3 bases, and 6 bases lay outside the gene matches. Per the germline V gene, CDR1 is MNHNS and CDR2 is SASEGT. The length of the CDR3 is 15 residues. This CDR3 is CASSDEGTVNQPQHF. CDR3 sequence (DNA): TGTGCCAGCAGTGACGAAGGGACAGTTAATCAGCCCCAGCATTTT.

The V gene is TRBV5-4, the J gene TRBJ2-2, with 8 bases lining up with TRBD2. CDR3 length: 16 residues. Losses at the gene ends were 0 bases for V and 7 bases for J; bases not matched to a gene: 8. CDR1 and CDR2 (germline): SGHNT, YYREEE (reference sequence). CDR3 sequence (DNA): TGTGCCAGCAGCTTGGGTATTAAGCGGGAGTACGGGGAGCTGTTTTTT. Translating it yields CASSLGIKREYGELFF.

V gene TRBV6-5 combines with J gene TRBJ2-1; TRBD1 agrees at 7 bases. The CDR3 spans 13 residues. The trim removed 10 bases at V and 1 base at J, leaving 4 bases unmatched. Germline CDR1 is MNHEY and CDR2 is SVGAGI. CDR3 amino acids: CATQGVSYNEQFF. CDR3 DNA sequence: TGTGCCACGCAGGGGGTTTCCTACAATGAGCAGTTCTTC.

The chain joins TRBV9 to TRBJ1-5, with TRBD1 identical over 10 bases. This CDR3 region has 18 residues. Germline CDR1 SGDLS, CDR2 YYNGEE. The J segment lost 1 base and the V segment lost 10 bases, leaving 17 bases of the junction unmatched. The CDR3, as DNA: TGTGCCGGACTAATAAGGTGTGACAGGGGGCTAAGCAATCAGCCCCAGCATTTT. Protein sequence: CAGLIRCDRGLSNQPQHF.

The chain links TRBV27 to TRBJ2-1, with D unclear. V was pared by 4 bases and J by 5 bases, with 9 bases between. The CDR3 totals 13 residues. Per the germline V gene, CDR1 is MNHEY and CDR2 is SMNVEV (reference sequence). Written as DNA, the CDR3 is TGTGCCAGCAGTTCCAACTTCGACAATGAGCAGTTCTTC. Amino acid sequence: CASSSNFDNEQFF.

In this sample, this clone turned up once. The chain's CDR3 is CASSLKTGSEQYF. The CDR3 DNA sequence: TGTGCCAGCTCACTTAAAACAGGGAGTGAGCAGTACTTC. The J gene is TRBJ2-7, the V gene TRBV18; tentatively, D is TRBD1 (6 bases). V was cut by 4 bases and J by 7 bases, with 14 bases left in between. Germline V lookup: CDR1 KGHSH, CDR2 LQKENI. The CDR3 loop spans 13 amino acids.

This chain joins TRBV7-9 and TRBJ2-2; weak D call: TRBD1 (6 bases). The CDR3 is 14 residues long. Trimming pared 7 bases from V and 0 bases from J, leaving 9 bases between. CDR1 SEHNR and CDR2 FQNEAQ come from the germline V gene (reference sequence). DNA for the CDR3: TGTGCCAGCATCGAGGGGGCGAACACCGGGGAGCTGTTTTTT. It codes for CASIEGANTGELFF.

The CDR3 coding sequence is TGTGCCAGCTCACCACCGGGGGGGAGGGGCGAATACAATGAGCAGTTCTTC. It codes for CASSPPGGRGEYNEQFF. The gene calls are TRBV18 and TRBJ2-1; the match to TRBD2 covers 7 bases. This CDR3 contains 17 residues. V lost 0 bases and J lost 4; bases outside the gene matches: 9. Germline V gene sequence: CDR1 KGHSH, CDR2 LQKENI.

The chain uses TRBV18 and TRBJ2-3; D gene ambiguous. Germline V gene data show CDR1 as KGHSH and CDR2 as LQKENI. V lost 2 bases to trimming and J lost 8 bases, with 29 bases between them. This CDR3 spans 19 amino acids. DNA for the CDR3: TGTGCCAGCTCACCAAATACGGCGCCAACCCGTAGGAGCACTGGTACGCAGTATTTT. This gives the protein CASSPNTAPTRRSTGTQYF.

The gene calls are TRBV6-5 and TRBJ2-7, with 7 bases identical to TRBD1. Germline values: CDR1 MNHEY, CDR2 SVGAGI. V was pared by 8 bases and J by 2 bases, with 9 bases of the junction left unmatched. This CDR3 is built from 14 residues. CDR3 amino acids: CASSRGTKPYEQYF. The CDR3 DNA follows: TGTGCCAGCTCCAGGGGGACAAAACCCTACGAGCAGTACTTC.

The chain is built from TRBV19 and TRBJ1-5, with D possibly TRBD1 on 5 matching bases. This CDR3 has 12 amino acids. Trimming stripped 8 bases from V and 6 bases from J, with 11 bases between. CDR1 is LNHDA, CDR2 SQIVND, per germline (reference sequence). CDR3 region: CASAGWGQPQHF. CDR3 bases: TGTGCCAGTGCAGGGTGGGGTCAGCCCCAGCATTTT.

The chain recombines TRBV18 with TRBJ1-2; 7 bases are shared with TRBD1. The CDR3 loop spans 13 amino acids. The V and J ends lost 3 bases and 3 bases, in that order; junction bases with no gene match: 1. Germline assignment: CDR1 KGHSH and CDR2 LQKENI. In nucleotides, the CDR3 is TGTGCCAGCTCACCTACAGGGGACTATGGCTACACCTTC. Translated, it gives CASSPTGDYGYTF.

The chain recombines TRBV19 with TRBJ1-2, with 9 bases identical to TRBD1. The CDR3 length is 14 residues. CDR1 and CDR2 from the germline V gene are LNHDA and SQIVND (reference sequence). Trimming at V came to 7 bases and at J to 3 bases, leaving 6 bases not matched to a gene. The CDR3 DNA reads as TGTGCCAGTAAACAGGGGGCGCATGACTATGGCTACACCTTC. Translation gives CASKQGAHDYGYTF.

CDR3 DNA: TGTGCCAGCAGCGTCAACCTGGGGGCGGGAGGTCCACCGTTCTTC. It encodes CASSVNLGAGGPPFF. The chain couples TRBV11-2 to TRBJ2-1, with 8 nucleotides matching TRBD2. CDR1 SGHAT and CDR2 FQNNGV come from the germline V gene. V trimming: 5 bases; J trimming: 15 bases; junction bases outside the gene matches: 18. The CDR3 loop spans 15 amino acids.

This clone was seen only once. The J gene is TRBJ1-2, the V gene TRBV2; 7 nucleotides align to TRBD1. CDR3 length: 13 residues. Germline values: CDR1 SNHLY, CDR2 FYNNEI. J was trimmed by 4 bases and V by 5 bases; bases with no gene match: 4. The CDR3 is CASSRQGAYGYTF. In nucleotides, the CDR3 is TGTGCCAGCAGTCGACAGGGAGCCTATGGCTACACCTTC. Supplemented by reference TRBV2 and TRBJ1-2, the full variable domain reads EPEVTQTPSHQVTQMGQEVILRCVPISNHLYFYWYRQILGQKVEFLVSFYNNEISEKSEIFDDQFSVERPDGSNFTLKIRSTKLEDSAMYFCASSRQGAYGYTFGSGTRLTVV.

Here the CDR3 DNA reads TGTGCCAGCAGCGCGAACACGGGGGGCACCGGGGAGCTGTTTTTT. This translates into CASSANTGGTGELFF. The gene calls are TRBV6-5 and TRBJ2-2; 7 nucleotides align to TRBD2. The CDR3 has 15 residues. The ends lost 6 bases at V and 4 bases at J; junction bases unmatched: 8. Per the germline V gene, CDR1 is MNHEY and CDR2 is SVGAGI.